The 27 T cell receptor beta chains below all came from one sample that was sequenced in a study of cytomegalovirus exposure and HLA in healthy donors. 60 Vbeta and 13 Jbeta primers were used in PCR. Only in-frame clones appear in the TCRdb table, and some are missing; sequencing was by immunoSEQ multiplex PCR. The profile shows about 120,000 clones, over 70% of them singletons. Sequencing was carried out using PBMCs. The receptors shown here come from a woman in her forties or fifties in good health and CMV-seronegative.

CDR3 sequence: CASSKGVGSSYEQYF. In DNA form, the CDR3 reads TGTGCCAGCAGTAAGGGGGTGGGCAGCTCCTACGAGCAGTACTTC. The chain carries TRBV6-5 and TRBJ2-7; perhaps TRBD1 as D (6 bases). Trimming left V 5 bases short and J 0 bases short, with 14 bases between. This CDR3 comprises 15 residues. Germline CDR1 MNHEY, CDR2 SVGAGI.

The chain couples TRBV28 to TRBJ2-7; 11 nucleotides line up with TRBD1. CDR1 is MDHEN and CDR2 is SYDVKM in the germline V gene. This CDR3 has 14 residues. The V gene end was trimmed by 6 bases and the J gene end by 1 base; junction bases not matched to a gene: 2. CDR3 nucleotides: TGTGCCAGCAGGGGGACAGGGGGGTCCTACGAGCAGTACTTC. Translated, it gives CASRGTGGSYEQYF.

The CDR3 loop is CASSQDQQSYGYTF. Here the CDR3 DNA reads TGTGCCAGCAGCCAAGATCAACAAAGCTATGGCTACACCTTC. This rearrangement joins TRBV14 to TRBJ1-2; D is ambiguous. The CDR3 consists of 14 residues. Germline V gene lookup returns CDR1 SGHDN and CDR2 FVKESK. V was cut by 0 bases and J by 4 bases, with 9 bases left in between.

The gene calls are TRBV6-6 and TRBJ1-2, with 7 bases aligning to TRBD1. The junction had 4 bases not matched to a gene; V was cut back by 0 bases and J by 6 bases. The CDR3 consists of 14 residues. Germline V CDR1 and CDR2: MNHNY, SVGAGI (reference sequence). Here the CDR3 DNA reads TGTGCCAGCAGTTACTCGAGCCAGGGGGATGGCTACACCTTC. Its translation is CASSYSSQGDGYTF.

The chain links TRBV7-8 to TRBJ2-2; perhaps TRBD2 as D (6 bases). Trimming removed 5 bases at V and 4 bases at J, with 17 bases between. CDR1 SGHVS and CDR2 FQNEAQ come from the germline V gene. This CDR3 has 16 residues. The CDR3 nucleotides read TGTGCCAGCAGCGTCACAGGAGGGTTGAGCACCGGGGAGCTGTTTTTT. Its translation: CASSVTGGLSTGELFF.

The chain recombines TRBV9 with TRBJ1-4, with TRBD1 matching 10 bases. This CDR3 region has 15 residues. Germline CDR1 and CDR2: SGDLS and YYNGEE. J gave up 5 bases and V 2 bases, and 3 bases lay outside the gene matches. CDR3 region: CASSVGDRGNEKLFF. Here the CDR3 DNA reads TGTGCCAGCAGCGTGGGGGACAGGGGAAATGAAAAACTGTTTTTT. Full variable domain (missing parts from reference TRBV9 and TRBJ1-4): DSGVTQTPKHLITATGQRVTLRCSPRSGDLSVYWYQQSLDQGLQFLIQYYNGEERAKGNILERFSAQQFPDLHSELNLSSLELGDSALYFCASSVGDRGNEKLFFGSGTQLSVL.

This chain joins TRBV6-5 and TRBJ1-3, with D uncertain. CDR3 length: 12 residues. In germline, CDR1 is MNHEY, CDR2 SVGAGI. V lost 8 bases and J 4 bases, leaving 9 bases between the germline ends. CDR3 residues: CASSDQGNTIYF. DNA of the CDR3: TGTGCCAGCTCCGATCAGGGAAACACCATATATTTT.

The J gene is TRBJ1-1, the V gene TRBV21-1; TRBD1 was called by the table and not checked on the DNA. TRBV21-1 is annotated as a pseudogene. This CDR3 has 17 residues. The CDR3 sequence: CASSSSGTAERYTEAFF. The CDR3 nucleotides read TGTGCCAGCAGCTCGTCCGGGACAGCGGAAAGGTACACTGAAGCTTTCTTT.

The chain links TRBV6-6 to TRBJ2-7, with a possible D match to TRBD2 (5 bases). The CDR3 has 15 amino acids. Trimming removed 2 bases at V and 1 base at J, with 12 bases between. Germline V CDR1 and CDR2: MNHNY, SVGAGI (reference sequence). This chain's CDR3 is CASSYGGITSYEQYF. The CDR3 DNA sequence: TGTGCCAGCAGTTACGGAGGCATAACATCCTACGAGCAGTACTTC.

V gene TRBV4-1 combines with J gene TRBJ2-3, with TRBD2 identical over 7 bases. The J segment lost 4 bases and the V segment lost 1 base, leaving 8 bases of the junction unmatched. The CDR3 loop spans 16 amino acids. Germline V gene lookup returns CDR1 MGHRA and CDR2 YSYEKL. DNA for the CDR3: TGCGCCAGCAGCCAAGGAAACAGCGGGGCCGCAGATACGCAGTATTTT. This sequence encodes CASSQGNSGAADTQYF.

The chain has TRBV30 and TRBJ2-7; 9 nucleotides line up with TRBD1. Trimming cost V 4 bases and J 7 bases; bases outside gene matches: 11. The germline CDR1 and CDR2 sequences are GTSNPN and SVGIG (reference sequence). The CDR3 is 14 amino acids. The CDR3 nucleotides are TGTGCCTGGACTATCCCGGGACAGGGCCGAGAGCAGTACTTC. Its protein product is CAWTIPGQGREQYF. Combining the CDR3 with reference TRBV30 and TRBJ2-7 gives the whole variable domain SQTIHQWPATLVQPVGSPLSLECTVEGTSNPNLYWYRQAAGRGLQLLFYSVGIGQISSEVPQNLSASRPQDRQFILSSKKLLLSDSGFYLCAWTIPGQGREQYFGPGTRLTVT.

This chain links TRBV4-2 with TRBJ2-1; 9 bases are shared with TRBD2. V trimming: 0 bases; J trimming: 6 bases; junction bases outside the gene matches: 9. Germline V gene lookup returns CDR1 LGHNA and CDR2 YNFKEQ. There are 17 residues in the CDR3. CDR3 in amino acids: CASSQDLGVAGANEQFF. The DNA of the CDR3 is TGTGCCAGCAGCCAAGATCTAGGGGTAGCGGGAGCCAATGAGCAGTTCTTC.

The rearrangement uses TRBV7-6 and TRBJ2-7, with a weak D call TRBD1 (6 bases). There are 14 residues in the CDR3. CDR1 and CDR2 from the germline V gene are SGHVS and FNYEAQ. Trimming shortened V by 1 base and J by 2 bases, and 9 bases separated the two germline ends. This CDR3 is CASSLGGGAYEQYF. The CDR3 bases are TGTGCCAGCAGCTTAGGAGGGGGTGCCTACGAGCAGTACTTC.

The V and J genes are TRBV6-1 and TRBJ1-5; perhaps TRBD1 as D (5 bases). The V end was cut by 6 bases, the J end by 7 bases, with 13 bases between. The CDR3 extends over 13 amino acids. Germline V gives CDR1 MNHNS, CDR2 SASEGT. In DNA form, the CDR3 reads TGTGCCAGCAGGGAGGTTGGGGGGCAGCCCCAGCATTTT. Residues: CASREVGGQPQHF.

CDR3: CASSVGATGAQETQYF. CDR3 coding DNA: TGTGCCAGCAGCGTAGGAGCGACAGGTGCCCAAGAGACCCAGTACTTC. V is TRBV9 and J is TRBJ2-5; D perhaps matches TRBD1 (6 bases). The CDR3 spans 16 residues. The ends were cut back, 0 bases at V and 1 base at J, with 13 bases in the middle. The germline V gene encodes CDR1 SGDLS and CDR2 YYNGEE.

V and J are TRBV4-1 and TRBJ2-3; 8 bases fit TRBD2. The CDR3 consists of 19 residues. V lost 0 bases and J lost 3; bases outside the gene matches: 14. In germline, CDR1 is MGHRA, CDR2 YSYEKL. The CDR3 nucleotides are TGCGCCAGCAGCCAAGATATGGGGCTAGCGGGCTCGGTAACAGATACGCAGTATTTT. This gives the protein CASSQDMGLAGSVTDTQYF.

This rearrangement joins TRBV13 to TRBJ2-7; TRBD2 might be the D (6 bases). CDR3 length: 14 amino acids. CDR1 and CDR2 (germline): PRHDT, FYEKMQ (reference sequence). Trimming removed 5 bases from V and 7 bases from J, with 18 bases in between. The CDR3 loop is CASSGGRGRTEQYF. The CDR3 DNA sequence: TGTGCCAGCAGCGGAGGGCGCGGCAGGACGGAGCAGTACTTC.

In regard to this clone: One junction end does not reproduce the germline sequence, and a read error may be involved. The rearrangement uses TRBV7-9 and TRBJ2-1; 7 nucleotides match TRBD1. In germline, CDR1 is SEHNR, CDR2 FQNEAQ (reference sequence). This CDR3 region has 16 residues. The CDR3 bases are TGTTCCAGCAGCTTAGGCAGGGGGAGCTCCTACAATGAGCAGTTCTTC. Translating it yields CSSSLGRGSSYNEQFF.

The CDR3 DNA follows: TGTGCCAGCAGTGCCAGCGAAGTCTGGGACACTGAAGCTTTCTTT. Its translation: CASSASEVWDTEAFF. The chain carries TRBV6-5 and TRBJ1-1; no firm D call. From germline, CDR1 is MNHEY and CDR2 SVGAGI. CDR3 length: 15 amino acids. Trimming pared 5 bases from V and 3 bases from J, leaving 16 bases between.

The genes are TRBV28 and TRBJ2-5; D is possibly TRBD1 (6 bases). Germline V CDR1 and CDR2: MDHEN, SYDVKM. The CDR3 runs 15 residues. V lost 7 bases and J lost 2, with 17 bases in between. The DNA for the CDR3 is TGTGCCAGCAAGCTGTTACAGGGACCTCAAGAGACCCAGTACTTC. Translation: CASKLLQGPQETQYF.

On this clone itself: The same CDR3 also results from other DNA sequences found in this sample. The chain uses TRBV4-3 and TRBJ2-5; maybe TRBD1 (6 bases). Germline V gives CDR1 LGHNA, CDR2 YSLEER. The CDR3 covers 13 residues. V lost 4 bases and J 3 bases, leaving 9 bases between the germline ends. The CDR3 protein is CASSPQGEETQYF. CDR3 coding DNA: TGCGCCAGCAGCCCACAGGGAGAAGAGACCCAGTACTTC.

This chain uses TRBV19 with TRBJ1-5, with a possible D match to TRBD1 (5 bases). The V gene lost 1 base and the J gene lost 5 bases, with 6 bases spanning the gap. The CDR3 consists of 13 residues. Germline V gives CDR1 LNHDA, CDR2 SQIVND (reference sequence). The CDR3 protein is CASSIARDQPQHF. CDR3 sequence (DNA): TGTGCCAGTAGTATAGCCAGGGATCAGCCCCAGCATTTT.

The rearrangement links TRBV4-3 to TRBJ2-6; 10 bases map to TRBD2. Germline CDR1 reads LGHNA; CDR2 reads YSLEER. This CDR3 is built from 20 residues. The J segment lost 1 base and the V segment lost 0 bases, leaving 9 bases of the junction unmatched. CDR3 in amino acids: CASSQDFPLAGESGANVLTF. The CDR3 nucleotides read TGCGCCAGCAGCCAAGATTTCCCTCTAGCGGGAGAATCTGGGGCCAACGTCCTGACTTTC.

The chain recombines TRBV5-4 with TRBJ1-2; D unclear. Germline loops: CDR1 SGHNT, CDR2 YYREEE (reference sequence). The CDR3 has 12 amino acids. Trimming shortened V by 0 bases and J by 6 bases, and 6 bases separated the two germline ends. CDR3 sequence: CASSLGTNGYTF. Written as DNA, the CDR3 is TGTGCCAGCAGCTTGGGGACTAATGGCTACACCTTC.

This chain links TRBV4-3 with TRBJ2-7; 7 bases are shared with TRBD1. CDR3 length: 17 residues. Germline V gives CDR1 LGHNA, CDR2 YSLEER. Germline trimming cut 5 bases from V and 1 base from J; bases unmatched to any gene: 14. CDR3 coding DNA: TGCGCCAGCAGCGCCTACTCCGGGACAGATGCTTCCTACGAGCAGTACTTC. Translation: CASSAYSGTDASYEQYF.

V gene TRBV9 combines with J gene TRBJ2-7; TRBD1 matches at 9 bases. CDR1 and CDR2 (germline): SGDLS, YYNGEE. V shed 0 bases, J shed 4 bases, and the junction held 2 bases outside the gene matches. The CDR3 length is 14 residues. The CDR3 DNA sequence: TGTGCCAGCAGCGTAGGACAGGGGGGATACGAGCAGTACTTC. Its protein product is CASSVGQGGYEQYF.

This chain joins TRBV2 and TRBJ1-5; possibly TRBD1 for D (6 bases). Trimming pared 5 bases from V and 0 bases from J, leaving 14 bases between. CDR3 length: 16 residues. Germline values: CDR1 SNHLY, CDR2 FYNNEI. CDR3 nucleotide sequence: TGTGCCAGCAGTCCCTCGACAGGCCATAGCAATCAGCCCCAGCATTTT. It is translated as CASSPSTGHSNQPQHF. Full variable domain (rest looked up from reference TRBV2 and TRBJ1-5): EPEVTQTPSHQVTQMGQEVILRCVPISNHLYFYWYRQILGQKVEFLVSFYNNEISEKSEIFDDQFSVERPDGSNFTLKIRSTKLEDSAMYFCASSPSTGHSNQPQHFGDGTRLSIL.